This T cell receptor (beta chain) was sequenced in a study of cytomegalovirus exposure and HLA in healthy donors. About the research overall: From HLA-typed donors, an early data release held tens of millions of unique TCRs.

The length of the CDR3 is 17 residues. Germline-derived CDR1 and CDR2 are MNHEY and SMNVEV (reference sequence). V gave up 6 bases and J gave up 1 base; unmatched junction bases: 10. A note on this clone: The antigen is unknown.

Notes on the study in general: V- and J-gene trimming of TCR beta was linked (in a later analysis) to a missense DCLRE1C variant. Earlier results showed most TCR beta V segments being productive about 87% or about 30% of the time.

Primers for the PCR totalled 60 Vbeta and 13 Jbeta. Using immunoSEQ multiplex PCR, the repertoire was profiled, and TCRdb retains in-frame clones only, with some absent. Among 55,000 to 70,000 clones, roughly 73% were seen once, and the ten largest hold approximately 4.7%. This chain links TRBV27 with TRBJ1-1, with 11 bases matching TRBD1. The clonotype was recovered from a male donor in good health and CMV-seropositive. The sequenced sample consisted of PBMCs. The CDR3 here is CASRPRTGGVGNTEAFF. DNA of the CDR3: TGTGCCAGCAGACCACGGACAGGGGGCGTCGGGAACACTGAAGCTTTCTTT.